This TCR beta chain was captured in a study of beta chain features in type 1 diabetes (dated 2018 in TCRdb). Concerning the study at large: No differences in mean age, gender distribution, total cell number or subset yield were found between patients and healthy donors. A total of roughly 100 million sorted cells were examined across all samples, and RNA yield correlated strongly with the number of cells per subset. In the study, recently diagnosed type 1 diabetes patients and matched healthy donors were compared on the TCRB repertoires of their sorted circulating CD4+ T cell subsets. Regulatory and stem cell-like memory subsets were isolated from only 8 patients and roughly eight healthy donors, whereas naive and central memory subsets came from all 30 or so donors.

Each donor gave one peripheral blood draw, roughly 110 mL on average, collected into heparinised tubes. Using a panel that included CD45RO, CCR7, CD25, CD127, CD95 and CD27, naive, central memory, regulatory and stem cell-like memory CD4+ T cells were sorted on a BD FACSAria II. A purity above 98% was achieved for all sorted populations. PBMCs were isolated right away by Lymphoprep density gradient centrifugation and were stained directly, without culture. So that batch effects would be minimized, each experiment stained and sorted samples in pairs, pairing one healthy donor with one patient. The study at large found these results: At VDJ recombination sites, patients with type 1 diabetes made fewer insertions and deleted more nucleotides, a pattern implying thymic rearrangement abnormalities. Naive, central memory and regulatory TCRB repertoires appeared more similar among patients than among healthy donors. Because cDNA was sequenced instead of genomic DNA, highly expressing activated cells could be over-represented, though the groups showed no difference in activation or CD3 levels. Because small numbers of individuals were included in the HLA sub-analyses, any influence of HLA type on TCRB rearrangement was left unresolved. A moderate but significant shortening of TCRB CDR3 length was observed in type 1 diabetes patients in all four CD4+ subsets. Shorter templates might be favored by PCR, yet because patient and control samples were amplified and corrected together, any such skew would affect both groups equally.

The CDR3 holds 13 amino acids from the cysteine to the phenylalanine. Of all the DNA, just the CDR3 is kept, 39 bases in frame from base 1. CDR1 and CDR2 (GTSNPN, SVGIG) derive from the germline V gene (reference sequence). For this chain, trimming is 4 bases at the V end and 9 bases at the J end, and the number of junction bases without a gene match is 4. As regards this clone: Its binding antigen is unknown. Base qualities are not recorded, but no much larger clone differs from it by a single base.

The High Capacity cDNA Reverse Transcription Kit was used to reverse transcribe all of the isolated RNA, meaning that expressed TCRB transcripts were what got sequenced. Deep immunoSEQ sequencing was performed on naive, central memory and regulatory T cell samples, with an average of about 3.6 million total reads per sample. Sorted cells were lysed in RLT buffer and RNA was extracted with DNase-treated RNeasy Micro or Mini kits, depending on cell number. Each cell subset was processed separately to prevent cross-contamination, with patient and healthy donor samples processed together. Using the immunoSEQ multiplex PCR, TCRB sequences were amplified from cDNA into 87-bp fragments spanning the CDR3 region. Sequencing of the amplicons was done on the Illumina HiSeq platform. As for how the authors treated the data: PCR bias was corrected computationally using synthetic template baselines, and reads within Hamming distance 2 were collapsed, with unmergeable singletons discarded. Reads were aligned against IMGT to assign V, D and J genes, CDR3 length and insertions or deletions at six rearrangement sites. Clonotype counts were normalized to sorted cell number within each subset before computing true diversity and Gini coefficients with the tcR R package. The overlap coefficient, calculated on TCRB nucleotide sequences, was used to measure repertoire sharing. As a proxy for the pre-selection repertoire, out-of-frame TCRB sequences from naive cells were analyzed. This is the immuneACCESS table as TCRdb keeps it, with only in-frame sequences that have V and J called. A part of the clones is gone; compared with another copy, unresolved V genes explain less than half, and the rest is unexplained. D and trimming were read from the DNA, whereas the V and J calls and clone size are those reported in that table. The sample yields about 740,000 clones; 13% were counted once. 0.022% of the sample belongs to the ten largest clones.

This clonotype was sampled from a man younger than 35 with type 1 diabetes. This receptor chain uses TRBV30 and TRBJ2-1, and 12 junction bases match TRBD2. The sequenced material came from naive CD4+ T cells from blood. Reading the label with the study, this specimen's cell subset or site is: true naive CD4+ T cells. The bases are TGTGCCTGGACTAGCGGGGGGGCCAGTGAGCAGTTCTTC. This is translated as CAWTSGGASEQFF.